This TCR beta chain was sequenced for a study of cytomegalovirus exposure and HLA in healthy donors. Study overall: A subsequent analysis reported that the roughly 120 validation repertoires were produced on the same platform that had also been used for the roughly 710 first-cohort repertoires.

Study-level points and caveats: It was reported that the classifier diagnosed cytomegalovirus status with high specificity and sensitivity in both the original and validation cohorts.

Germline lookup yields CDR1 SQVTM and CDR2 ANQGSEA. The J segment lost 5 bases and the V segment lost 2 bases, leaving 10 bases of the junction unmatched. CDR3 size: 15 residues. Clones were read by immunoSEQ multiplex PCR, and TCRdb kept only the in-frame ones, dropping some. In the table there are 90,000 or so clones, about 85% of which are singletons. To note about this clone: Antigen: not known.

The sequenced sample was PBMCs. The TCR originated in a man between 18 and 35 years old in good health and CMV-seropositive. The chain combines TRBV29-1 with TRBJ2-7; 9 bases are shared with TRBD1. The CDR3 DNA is TGCAGCGTTGAATGGAGGGACAGGGCGGACCACGAGCAGTACTTC. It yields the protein CSVEWRDRADHEQYF.